The next 7 T cell receptor beta chains were all read from a single sample in a study of prognosis after radiotherapy for stage I lung cancer. By two-round multiplex PCR, the TCR beta CDR3 was amplified from genomic DNA. Amplification during the initial PCR round employed primers specific to each TRBV and TRBJ gene. TCRdb passed the multiplex PCR reads through MiXCR, listing each CDR3 protein once. The sample has about 16,000 distinct CDR3 sequences, approximately 45% seen once. The specimen comprised PBMCs, sampled before or after stereotactic body radiation therapy (not recorded which). These receptors came from a donor aged 50 or older with non-small cell lung cancer.

This clonotype was observed many times. The chain uses TRBV7-9 and TRBJ1-1, with D maybe TRBD1 (5 bases). Trimming stripped 5 bases from V and 4 bases from J, with 11 bases between. In germline, CDR1 is SEHNR, CDR2 FQNEAQ (reference sequence). This CDR3 contains 13 residues. CDR3 region: CASSPQGATEAFF. CDR3 nucleotide sequence: TGTGCCAGCAGCCCTCAGGGAGCCACTGAAGCTTTCTTT.

The chain couples TRBV28 to TRBJ1-1, with D possibly matching TRBD1 (6 bases). Between the trimmed V and J ends, which lost 7 bases and 9 bases, there was a span of 33 bases. Germline V gives CDR1 MDHEN, CDR2 SYDVKM. The CDR3 runs 18 residues. The CDR3, as DNA: TGTGCCAGCATACTCAGCCTTAAAGGGGGGCCTATTAATTACAAAGCTTTCTTT. As protein: CASILSLKGGPINYKAFF.

The chain links TRBV15 to TRBJ2-1; perhaps D is TRBD1 or TRBD2 (7 bases each). This CDR3 contains 18 residues. Germline V CDR1 and CDR2: LNHNV, YYDKDF (reference sequence). Trimming took off 1 base at V and 0 bases at J, with 16 bases between the two ends. The DNA of the CDR3 is TGTGCCACCAGCAGAGGCAGGGGGGGAGGGAGCTCCTACAATGAGCAGTTCTTC. Translated, it gives CATSRGRGGGSSYNEQFF.

The rearrangement uses TRBV24-1 and TRBJ2-3, with D maybe TRBD2 (6 bases). The germline V and J ends were trimmed by 3 bases and 2 bases, with 17 bases remaining between them. The germline V gene has CDR1 KGHDR and CDR2 SFDVKD. The CDR3 runs to 17 residues. CDR3 in amino acids: CATSDPQPGRNTDTQYF. Here the CDR3 DNA reads TGTGCCACCAGTGATCCGCAGCCGGGGAGGAACACAGATACGCAGTATTTT.

This chain uses TRBV6-2 or TRBV6-3 with TRBJ2-1, with D hard to call. Germline CDR1 MNHEY, CDR2 SVGEGT. Trimming cost V 5 bases and J 8 bases, with 10 bases left between them. The CDR3 is 12 residues long. Here the CDR3 reads CASSLVGDEQFF. The CDR3 DNA sequence: TGTGCCAGCAGTCTAGTAGGCGATGAGCAGTTCTTC.

This clonotype came up many times. The chain is built from TRBV12-3 or TRBV12-4 and TRBJ2-6; the D gene is possibly TRBD2 (5 bases). Trimming shortened V by 3 bases and J by 0 bases, and 15 bases separated the two germline ends. This CDR3 comprises 18 residues. CDR3 region: CASSLAVGVSSGANVLTF. CDR3 sequence (DNA): TGTGCCAGCAGTTTGGCCGTGGGAGTAAGCTCTGGGGCCAACGTCCTGACTTTC.

Turning to this clonotype: A far larger clone is a single base away, which makes a read error likely. This rearrangement joins TRBV7-9 to TRBJ1-6; D is unresolved. The CDR3 contains 13 residues. Germline V gene sequence: CDR1 SEHNR, CDR2 FQNEAQ (reference sequence). The CDR3 nucleotides read TGTGCCAGCAGCTTAGCGACGGATTCAACCCTCCACTTT. Its protein product is CASSLATDSTLHF.